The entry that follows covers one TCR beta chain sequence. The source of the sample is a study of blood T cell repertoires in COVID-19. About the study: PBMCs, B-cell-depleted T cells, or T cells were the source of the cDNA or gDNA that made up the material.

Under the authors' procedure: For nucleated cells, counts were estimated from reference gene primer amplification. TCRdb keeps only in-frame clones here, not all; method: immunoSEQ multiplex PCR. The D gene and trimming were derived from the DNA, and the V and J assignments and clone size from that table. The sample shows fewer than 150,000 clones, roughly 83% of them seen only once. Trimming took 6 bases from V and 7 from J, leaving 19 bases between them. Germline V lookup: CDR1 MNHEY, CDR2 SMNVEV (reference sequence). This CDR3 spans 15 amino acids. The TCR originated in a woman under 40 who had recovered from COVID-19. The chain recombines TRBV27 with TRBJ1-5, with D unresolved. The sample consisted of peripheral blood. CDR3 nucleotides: TGTGCCAGCAGACCCGGCGGGGTATCATCGCAGCCCCAGCATTTT. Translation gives CASRPGGVSSQPQHF.